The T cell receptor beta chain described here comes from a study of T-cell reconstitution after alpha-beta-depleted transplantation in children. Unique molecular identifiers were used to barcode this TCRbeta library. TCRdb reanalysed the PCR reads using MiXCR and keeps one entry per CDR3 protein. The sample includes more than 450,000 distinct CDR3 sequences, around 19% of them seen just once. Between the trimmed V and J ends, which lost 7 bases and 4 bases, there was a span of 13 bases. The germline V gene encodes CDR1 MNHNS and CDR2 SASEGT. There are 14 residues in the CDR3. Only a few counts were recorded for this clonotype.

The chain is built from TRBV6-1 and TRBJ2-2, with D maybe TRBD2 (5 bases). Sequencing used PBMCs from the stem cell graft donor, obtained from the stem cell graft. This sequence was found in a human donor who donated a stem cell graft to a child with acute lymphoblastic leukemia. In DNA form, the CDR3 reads TGTGCCAGCACACCGATTCGGGGCACCGGGGAGCTGTTTTTT. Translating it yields CASTPIRGTGELFF.